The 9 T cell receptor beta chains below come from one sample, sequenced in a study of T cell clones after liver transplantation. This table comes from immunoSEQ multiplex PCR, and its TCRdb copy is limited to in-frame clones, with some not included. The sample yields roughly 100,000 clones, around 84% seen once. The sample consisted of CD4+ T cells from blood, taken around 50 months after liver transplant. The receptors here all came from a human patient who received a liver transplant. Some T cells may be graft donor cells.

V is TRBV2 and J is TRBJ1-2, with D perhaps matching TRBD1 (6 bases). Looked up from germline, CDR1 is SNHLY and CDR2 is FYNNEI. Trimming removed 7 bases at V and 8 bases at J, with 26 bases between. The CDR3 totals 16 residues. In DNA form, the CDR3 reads TGTGCCAGCACCGCAAAGCCCCTACAGGGATCAGGGGGCTACACCTTC. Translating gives CASTAKPLQGSGGYTF.

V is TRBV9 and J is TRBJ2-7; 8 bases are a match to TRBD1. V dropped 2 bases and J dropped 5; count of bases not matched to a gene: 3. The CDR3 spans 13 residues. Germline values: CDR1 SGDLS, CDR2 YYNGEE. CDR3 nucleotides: TGTGCCAGCAGCGTCAGACAGGGGAACGAGCAGTACTTC. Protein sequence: CASSVRQGNEQYF.

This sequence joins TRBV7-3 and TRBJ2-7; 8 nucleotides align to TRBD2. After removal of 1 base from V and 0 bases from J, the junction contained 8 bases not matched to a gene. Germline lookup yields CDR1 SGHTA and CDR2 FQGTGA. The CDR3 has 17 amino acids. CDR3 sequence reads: CASSLNPLAGPSYEQYF. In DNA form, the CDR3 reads TGTGCCAGCAGCTTAAATCCTTTAGCGGGGCCCTCCTACGAGCAGTACTTC. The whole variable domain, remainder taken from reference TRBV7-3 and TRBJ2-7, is GAGVSQTPSNKVTEKGKYVELRCDPISGHTALYWYRQSLGQGPEFLIYFQGTGAADDSGLPNDRFFAVRPEGSVSTLKIQRTERGDSAVYLCASSLNPLAGPSYEQYFGPGTRLTVT.

CDR3 sequence: CASMRGRGVQETQYF. In nucleotides, the CDR3 is TGTGCCAGTATGAGGGGACGAGGGGTCCAAGAGACCCAGTACTTC. The genes are TRBV19 and TRBJ2-5; possibly TRBD1 or TRBD2 for D (5 bases each). Germline V lookup: CDR1 LNHDA, CDR2 SQIVND (reference sequence). Trimming cost V 7 bases and J 1 base, with 16 bases left between them. The CDR3 extends over 15 amino acids.

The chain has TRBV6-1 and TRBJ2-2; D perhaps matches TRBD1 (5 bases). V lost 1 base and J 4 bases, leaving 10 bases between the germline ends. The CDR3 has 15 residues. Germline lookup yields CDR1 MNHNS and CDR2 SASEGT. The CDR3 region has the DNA TGTGCCAGCAGTGAAGAGGGGAAACCCACCGGGGAGCTGTTTTTT. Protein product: CASSEEGKPTGELFF.

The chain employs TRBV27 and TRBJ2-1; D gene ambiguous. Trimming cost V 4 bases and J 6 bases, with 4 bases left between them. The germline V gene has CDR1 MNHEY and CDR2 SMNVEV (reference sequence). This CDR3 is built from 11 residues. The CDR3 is CASSWINEQFF. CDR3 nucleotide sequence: TGTGCCAGCAGTTGGATCAATGAGCAGTTCTTC.

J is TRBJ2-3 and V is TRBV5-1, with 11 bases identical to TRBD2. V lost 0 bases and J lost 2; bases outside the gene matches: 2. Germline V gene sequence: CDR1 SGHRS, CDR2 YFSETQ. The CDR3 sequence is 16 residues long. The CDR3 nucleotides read TGCGCCAGCAGCTTGGGTAGCGGGGGGGCCACAGATACGCAGTATTTT. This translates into CASSLGSGGATDTQYF. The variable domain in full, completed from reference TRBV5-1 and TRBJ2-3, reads KAGVTQTPRYLIKTRGQQVTLSCSPISGHRSVSWYQQTPGQGLQFLFEYFSETQRNKGNFPGRFSGRQFSNSRSEMNVSTLELGDSALYLCASSLGSGGATDTQYFGPGTRLTVL.

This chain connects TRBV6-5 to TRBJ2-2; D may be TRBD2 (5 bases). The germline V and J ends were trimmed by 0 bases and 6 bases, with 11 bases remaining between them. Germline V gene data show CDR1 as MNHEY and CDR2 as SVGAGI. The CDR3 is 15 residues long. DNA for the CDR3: TGTGCCAGCAGTTACTCGAACGGGATTTCCGGGGAGCTGTTTTTT. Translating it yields CASSYSNGISGELFF.

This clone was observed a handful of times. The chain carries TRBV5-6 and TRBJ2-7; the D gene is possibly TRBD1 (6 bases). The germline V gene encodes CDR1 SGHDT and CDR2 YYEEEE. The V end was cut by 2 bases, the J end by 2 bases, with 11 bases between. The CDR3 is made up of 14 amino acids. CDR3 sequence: CASSFPGQTYEQYF. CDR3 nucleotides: TGTGCCAGCAGCTTTCCGGGACAAACCTACGAGCAGTACTTC.